The rows below give T cell receptor beta chains drawn from one sample of a study of T-cell memory formation after mild COVID-19. From the 5' RACE reads, TCRdb called clonotypes with MiXCR, one entry per CDR3 protein. The sample has approximately 150,000 distinct CDR3 sequences; about 19% are singletons. The sequenced sample was PBMCs or a T cell subset sorted from them (not recorded which). All receptors come from an adult woman who had mild COVID-19 (a few samples of this study predate the infection). Cell type and time point are not known. Each CDR3 is given with its conserved first and last residue. Fields, in order: J gene, V gene, clone size, D gene, CDR3 DNA, CDR3 protein. A D gene is named only where the DNA matches it firmly. Size is stated for part of the rows, as once, few or many counts, or as a class when the clone is expanded.

>TRBJ1-6|TRBV5-1|NA|NA
TGCGCCAGCAGCTTGGCCATGGGGATCGGTTCACCCCTCCACTTT
CASSLAMGIGSPLHF
>TRBJ1-1|TRBV4-3|few|NA
TGCGCCAGCAGCCGCACCAGGGATGCGAACACTGAAGCTTTCTTT
CASSRTRDANTEAFF
>TRBJ2-1|TRBV6-5|few|NA
TGTGCCAGCGGCCCTTGGCAGGGGACCGACGAGCAGTTCTTC
CASGPWQGTDEQFF
>TRBJ2-3|TRBV12-3/TRBV12-4|many|NA
TGTGCCAGCGGACGCACAGATACGCAGTATTTT
CASGRTDTQYF
>TRBJ1-1|TRBV12-3/TRBV12-4|NA|TRBD1
TGTGCCAGCAGTTTCCGACAGGGTCGGATGTCTGAAGCTTTCTTT
CASSFRQGRMSEAFF
>TRBJ2-5|TRBV11-2|NA|TRBD2
TGTGCCAGCAGCTTAGATTCAGCGGGGGGGTCGGAGACCCAGTACTTC
CASSLDSAGGSETQYF
>TRBJ2-2|TRBV6-5|few|NA
TGTGCCAGCAGTTATGGAGGGAAGGCCGGGGAGCTGTTTTTT
CASSYGGKAGELFF
>TRBJ1-1|TRBV5-1|few|NA
TGCGCCAGCAGCCCGGAGGGGAGGGCAGCGACCGAAGCTTTCTTT
CASSPEGRAATEAFF
>TRBJ2-1|TRBV30|few|NA
TGTGCCTGGAGGCGAAATGAGCAGTTCTTC
CAWRRNEQFF
>TRBJ2-3|TRBV5-1|NA|TRBD1
TGCGCCAGCAGCGTAAACCGGGACAGGGAGGCAGATACGCAGTATTTT
CASSVNRDREADTQYF
>TRBJ1-2|TRBV27|few|TRBD1
TGTGCCAGCAGTCCAGGGGGTACTCTTGGCTACACCTTC
CASSPGGTLGYTF
>TRBJ1-6|TRBV7-2|few|NA
TGTGCCAGCAGCCCCCTGAATTCACCCCTCCACTTT
CASSPLNSPLHF
>TRBJ1-2|TRBV12-3/TRBV12-4|few|TRBD1
TGTGCCAGCATCCCAGGACAGGGTCACTATGGCTACACCTTC
CASIPGQGHYGYTF
>TRBJ2-1|TRBV9|few|NA
TGTGCCAGCAGCGTAGGACAGGCCAATGAGCAGTTCTTC
CASSVGQANEQFF
>TRBJ2-5|TRBV6-5|few|TRBD2
TGTGCCAGCAGGACCGGGGGGGCGGAGACCCAGTACTTC
CASRTGGAETQYF
>TRBJ2-1|TRBV4-2|many|NA
TGTGCCAGCAGCCCGGGCTTCGCGGAATCCTACAATGAGCAGTTCTTC
CASSPGFAESYNEQFF
>TRBJ2-5|TRBV5-1|few|NA
TGCGCCAGCAGCTTTATGGAGGGCCTGCGTGGGACCCAGTACTTC
CASSFMEGLRGTQYF
>TRBJ1-6|TRBV12-3/TRBV12-4|few|TRBD1
TGTGCCAGCAGTTTGGACAGGGGAGGTGGTTCACCCCTCCACTTT
CASSLDRGGGSPLHF
>TRBJ1-4|TRBV20-1|NA|NA
TGCAGTGCTCGGAGGGGGGGTTTGGCAACTAATGAAAAACTGTTTTTT
CSARRGGLATNEKLFF
>TRBJ2-3|TRBV12-3/TRBV12-4|many|NA
TGTGCCAGCAGTTTAGAAGGGACTACGCAGTATTTT
CASSLEGTTQYF
>TRBJ2-1|TRBV5-1|few|NA
TGCGCCAGCAGCCTAGCGACAGGGAACTACAATGAGCAGTTCTTC
CASSLATGNYNEQFF
>TRBJ2-6|TRBV3-1|NA|NA
TGTGCCAGCAGCCAAGGCTGGACTATGTCGGCTGGGGCCAACGTCCTGACTTTC
CASSQGWTMSAGANVLTF
>TRBJ1-1|TRBV12-3/TRBV12-4|NA|TRBD1
TGTGCCAGCTCCCGAGACAGGGGAAGGTTGAACACTGAAGCTTTCTTT
CASSRDRGRLNTEAFF
>TRBJ2-7|TRBV5-1|NA|TRBD2
TGCGCCAGCAGCCAGGGAGGGACCCAGAGCTCCTACGAGCAGTACTTC
CASSQGGTQSSYEQYF
>TRBJ2-7|TRBV4-1|few|TRBD2
TGCGCCAGCAGCCCGCCGGGGGGGAACGAGCAGTACTTC
CASSPPGGNEQYF
>TRBJ2-3|TRBV24-1|NA|NA
TGTGCCACCACCTCTCCGGGACTTCCCTTCACAGATACGCAGTATTTT
CATTSPGLPFTDTQYF
>TRBJ2-7|TRBV3-1|few|NA
TGTGCCAGCAGCCAAGGTAGCGTGGGGGAGCAGTACTTC
CASSQGSVGEQYF
>TRBJ2-5|TRBV4-2|NA|TRBD1
TGTGCCAGCAGCCAAGAGGGAGCAGGGTCCACCAGGGGGCAGACCCAGTACTTC
CASSQEGAGSTRGQTQYF
>TRBJ2-5|TRBV7-2|few|TRBD1
TGTGCCAGCAGCCCCGGACAGGGGGCGACCCAGTACTTC
CASSPGQGATQYF